One sample yielded the 4 T cell receptor beta chains listed below, sequenced in a study of vaccination effects on CD4 cells after COVID-19. This table comes from immunoSEQ multiplex PCR, and its TCRdb copy is limited to in-frame clones, with some not included. The sample holds around 22,000 clones; roughly three quarters are singletons and the top ten take about 9.7%. ViraFEST assay sequencing came after antigen-specific CD4+ T cells were expanded with viral peptide pools. Following a roughly 9-day culture, CD4+ T cells were purified. Either the BNT162b2 or mRNA-1273 vaccine was given to participants in two doses. For these TCRs, the target antigens are not known. This specimen consisted of CD4+ T cells from PBMCs cultured with HCoV-229E spike peptides, obtained after COVID-19 vaccination. The receptor source for this set is a human donor who received a COVID-19 vaccine.

This chain connects TRBV20-1 to TRBJ1-1; D unclear. Trimming left V 5 bases short and J 0 bases short, with 4 bases between. The CDR3 extends over 11 amino acids. In germline, CDR1 is DFQATT, CDR2 SNEGSKA (reference sequence). The CDR3 DNA is TGCAGTGCTGATATGAACACTGAAGCTTTCTTT. Amino acid sequence: CSADMNTEAFF.

The rearrangement uses TRBV18 and TRBJ1-2; D may be TRBD1 (5 bases). The V end lost 0 bases, the J end lost 8 bases, and 7 bases lay between the germline ends. CDR1 KGHSH and CDR2 LQKENI come from the germline V gene. There are 12 residues in the CDR3. As DNA, the CDR3 is TGTGCCAGCTCACCACCGGGGGGGGGCTACACCTTC. Its protein is CASSPPGGGYTF. Variable domain in full (rest from reference TRBV18 and TRBJ1-2): NAGVMQNPRHLVRRRGQEARLRCSPMKGHSHVYWYRQLPEEGLKFMVYLQKENIIDESGMPKERFSAEFPKEGPSILRIQQVVRGDSAAYFCASSPPGGGYTFGSGTRLTVV.

The chain is built from TRBV24-1 and TRBJ1-3; the D is unclear. The V gene lost 6 bases and the J gene lost 1 base, with 12 bases spanning the gap. Germline CDR1 reads KGHDR; CDR2 reads SFDVKD. The CDR3 runs 15 residues. Written as DNA, the CDR3 is TGTGCCACCAGTTGGGCGTGCATTTCTGGAAACACCATATATTTT. Translation: CATSWACISGNTIYF.

The genes are TRBV5-1 and TRBJ1-6, with D unresolved. This CDR3 comprises 17 residues. Germline values: CDR1 SGHRS, CDR2 YFSETQ. V gave up 0 bases and J gave up 4 bases, with 14 bases separating them. The CDR3 DNA reads as TGCGCCAGCAGCTTGGGCGGAGCCGTACCGTATAATTCACCCCTCCACTTT. Translating gives CASSLGGAVPYNSPLHF. The whole variable domain, filled in from reference TRBV5-1 and TRBJ1-6, reads KAGVTQTPRYLIKTRGQQVTLSCSPISGHRSVSWYQQTPGQGLQFLFEYFSETQRNKGNFPGRFSGRQFSNSRSEMNVSTLELGDSALYLCASSLGGAVPYNSPLHFGNGTRLTVT.